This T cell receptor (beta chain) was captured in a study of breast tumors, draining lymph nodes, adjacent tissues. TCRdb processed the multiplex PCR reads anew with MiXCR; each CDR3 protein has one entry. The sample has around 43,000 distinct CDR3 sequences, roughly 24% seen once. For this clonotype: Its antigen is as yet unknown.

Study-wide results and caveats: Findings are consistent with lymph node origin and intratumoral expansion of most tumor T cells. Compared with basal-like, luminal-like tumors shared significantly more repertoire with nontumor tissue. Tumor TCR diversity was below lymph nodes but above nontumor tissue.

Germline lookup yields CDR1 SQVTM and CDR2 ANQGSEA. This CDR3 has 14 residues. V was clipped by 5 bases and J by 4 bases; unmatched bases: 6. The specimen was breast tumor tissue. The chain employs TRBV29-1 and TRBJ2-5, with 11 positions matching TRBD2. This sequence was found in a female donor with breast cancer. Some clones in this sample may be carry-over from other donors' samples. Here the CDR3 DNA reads TGCAGCGTTCAACTAGCGGGAGCTCGAGAGACCCAGTACTTC. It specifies CSVQLAGARETQYF.